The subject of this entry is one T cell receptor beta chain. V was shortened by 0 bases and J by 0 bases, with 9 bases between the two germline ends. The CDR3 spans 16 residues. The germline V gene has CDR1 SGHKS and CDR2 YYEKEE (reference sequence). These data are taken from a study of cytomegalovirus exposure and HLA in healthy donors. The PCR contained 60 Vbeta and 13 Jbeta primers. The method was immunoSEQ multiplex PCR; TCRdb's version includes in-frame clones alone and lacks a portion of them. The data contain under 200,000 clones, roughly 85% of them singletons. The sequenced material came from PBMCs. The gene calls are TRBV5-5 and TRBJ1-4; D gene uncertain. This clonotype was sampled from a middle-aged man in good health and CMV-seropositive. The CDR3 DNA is TGTGCCAGCAGCTTGGGGTGGCGGTCAACTAATGAAAAACTGTTTTTT. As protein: CASSLGWRSTNEKLFF.